This T cell receptor beta chain was sequenced in a study of T cell repertoires and HLA-DP antigens (dated by TCRdb to about 2018). As for the study more broadly: An in vitro model of CD4+ T cell alloreactivity against allogeneic HLA-DP presented by transduced HeLa cells was used in the study. Of the three donors, two were male and one was female, with ages ranging from the 18-to-29 band to the 60-to-69 band. Compared with self, one alloantigen differed at one amino acid in the peptide-binding groove and the other differed at fewer than 12, modelling structurally similar versus dissimilar alloantigens. An average DNA input of around 220 ng was used for sorted CD137+CD4+ samples, compared with around 1.2 ug for pre-culture CD4+ samples. On the study overall, not on this receptor specifically: An average cumulative frequency of roughly 39% against one allele and 50.6% against the other was found for clones undetected before culture. Sorted CD137+ cells showed similar clonality against both alloantigens (approximately 0.37), much higher than the clonality of pre-culture samples (approximately 0.039). The study was limited by having just a few donors, by relying on a non-physiological HeLa antigen-presenting system, and by using total CD4+ cells as responders. Naive and memory CD4+ repertoires were not analysed separately.

A note on this clone: Its antigen is currently not known. Per-nucleotide qualities are absent, and no much larger clonotype sits a single base away.

TCRB CDR3 regions were amplified with the immunoSEQ multiplex PCR using forward primers for 54 TRBV segments and reverse primers for 13 TRBJ segments. Pre-culture CD4+ samples were sequenced at deep resolution, targeting hundreds of thousands of T cell genomes. Sequencing of amplicons was performed on an Illumina HiSeq System, and 87 bp reads covering the CDR3 were generated. In the source study's methods: Reads were corrected for PCR and sequencing errors, and CDR3 regions were defined by alignment to IMGT reference sequences. Synthetic template pools were used to estimate counts of templates and unique rearrangements. Clonality was computed by subtracting Pielou's evenness from 1. Richness was estimated with the Daley-Smith estimator. Repertoire overlap was measured with Morisita's index. Clones found in cultured samples but undetected in the pre-culture repertoire of the corresponding donor were defined as low-abundance clones. Drawn from immuneACCESS, this table holds only the in-frame rearrangements with V and J called that TCRdb kept. Clones are partly lost; checked studies trace under half to an unresolved V gene and leave the rest unexplained. For V, J and clone size, that table is used; D and trimming come from the DNA. A total of around 90,000 clones appear in this sample, around nine tenths of them only once. The ten largest account for 1.5% to 2% of the sample.

The germline V and J ends show losses of 1 base and 6 bases respectively, and no gene match explains 6 bases of the junction. The CDR3 runs 16 residues from the cysteine to the phenylalanine. Here the CDR3 DNA is all that survives: 48 bases in frame from base 1. Looking up the germline V gene yields CDR1 SGHTA and CDR2 FQGNSA. Magnetic bead negative selection was used to isolate untouched CD4+ T cells from Ficoll-separated PBMC, with purity averaging about 98%. Using magnetic beads, untouched CD4+ T cells were isolated from Ficoll-separated PBMC at roughly 98% purity, with only negligible CD8+ contamination. Donors were a few healthy blood donors whose buffy coats supplied peripheral blood mononuclear cells. All three donors were CMV seronegative. The DNeasy Blood & Tissue Kit was used to extract genomic DNA. TCRB sequencing was performed on genomic DNA from sorted CD137+CD4+ cells and pre-culture CD4+ baseline samples from each subject.

The specimen was CD4+ T cells from PBMCs. This clonotype originated in a man aged 50 to 59 in good health and CMV-seronegative. The sequence is built from TRBV7-2 and TRBJ2-2; 9 of the junction bases match TRBD2. The sequenced DNA is TGTGCCAGCAGCTTAGGAATAGCGGGAGTGTCCGGGGAGCTGTTTTTT. Translated, this gives CASSLGIAGVSGELFF.